This T cell receptor (beta chain) is drawn from a study of blood T cell repertoires in COVID-19. The CDR3 is made up of 12 amino acids. In germline, CDR1 is MDHEN, CDR2 SYDVKM. V lost 8 bases to trimming and J lost 3 bases, with 10 bases between them. Here immunoSEQ multiplex PCR was the method, and the copy in TCRdb shows in-frame clones only, minus some. The table includes about 240,000 clones, about 83% detected once. J is TRBJ2-5 and V is TRBV28, with D perhaps TRBD2 (6 bases). The sequencing input was peripheral blood. This sequence originates from a man under 40 who had recovered from COVID-19. The CDR3 bases are TGTGCCAGCTGGGACTTTAAAGAGACCCAGTACTTC. It translates to CASWDFKETQYF.